The next 5 T cell receptor beta chains were all read from a single sample in a study of CD8+CD57+ T cells in acquired aplastic anemia. TCR beta VDJ combinations and CDR3 sequences were profiled from genomic DNA. TCRdb used MiXCR to reprocess the reads, holding one entry per CDR3 protein. The profile shows over 35,000 distinct CDR3 sequences, approximately 67% of them singletons. The sequenced sample consisted of sorted CD4+, CD8+, or CD8+CD57+ T cells (not recorded which) from PBMCs. The receptors shown here come from a human donor in good health, serving as a control.

The chain couples TRBV24-1 to TRBJ2-3, with a tentative D call TRBD1 (5 bases). From germline, CDR1 is KGHDR and CDR2 SFDVKD. CDR3 length: 15 amino acids. The V end lost 1 base, the J end lost 0 bases, and 7 bases lay between the germline ends. CDR3: CATSDFQGSTDTQYF. In DNA, the CDR3 is TGTGCCACCAGTGATTTTCAGGGAAGCACAGATACGCAGTATTTT.

This clonotype was seen only a few times. This sequence joins TRBV5-6 and TRBJ1-4; 9 bases match TRBD1. The germline V gene has CDR1 SGHDT and CDR2 YYEEEE. This CDR3 comprises 19 residues. V lost 5 bases, J lost 0 bases, and 14 bases stayed unmatched. The CDR3 spells CASRFGTGSLTTTNEKLFF. CDR3 bases: TGTGCCAGCAGGTTCGGGACAGGGTCACTGACGACAACTAATGAAAAACTGTTTTTT. Full variable domain (remainder filled in from reference TRBV5-6 and TRBJ1-4): DAGVTQSPTHLIKTRGQQVTLRCSPKSGHDTVSWYQQALGQGPQFIFQYYEEEERQRGNFPDRFSGHQFPNYSSELNVNALLLGDSALYLCASRFGTGSLTTTNEKLFFGSGTQLSVL.

V gene TRBV7-9 combines with J gene TRBJ2-7; no firm D call. With 5 bases removed from V and 1 base from J, the gap between germline ends came to 9 bases. CDR1 is SEHNR and CDR2 is FQNEAQ in the germline V gene (reference sequence). The CDR3 length is 13 residues. CDR3: CASSLLRSYEQYF. CDR3 DNA sequence: TGTGCCAGCAGCCTTCTCCGATCCTACGAGCAGTACTTC.

This clonotype was seen a single time. This chain joins TRBV20-1 and TRBJ2-7, with 8 nucleotides matching TRBD1. With V trimmed by 5 bases and J by 7 bases, 10 bases remained unmatched. CDR3 length: 13 residues. Germline V gene lookup returns CDR1 DFQATT and CDR2 SNEGSKA (reference sequence). CDR3 DNA: TGCAGTGCTCAAGGACAGGGAGTGTGGGAGCAGTACTTC. This encodes CSAQGQGVWEQYF.

This clonotype was seen repeatedly, ten times or more. The chain combines TRBV12-3 or TRBV12-4 with TRBJ1-3, with TRBD1 identical over 7 bases. CDR3 length: 16 amino acids. J was trimmed by 5 bases and V by 1 base; bases with no gene match: 8. CDR3 loop: CASSLVAGGIRNTIYF. The CDR3 DNA is TGTGCCAGCAGTTTAGTAGCAGGGGGTATTAGAAACACCATATATTTT.